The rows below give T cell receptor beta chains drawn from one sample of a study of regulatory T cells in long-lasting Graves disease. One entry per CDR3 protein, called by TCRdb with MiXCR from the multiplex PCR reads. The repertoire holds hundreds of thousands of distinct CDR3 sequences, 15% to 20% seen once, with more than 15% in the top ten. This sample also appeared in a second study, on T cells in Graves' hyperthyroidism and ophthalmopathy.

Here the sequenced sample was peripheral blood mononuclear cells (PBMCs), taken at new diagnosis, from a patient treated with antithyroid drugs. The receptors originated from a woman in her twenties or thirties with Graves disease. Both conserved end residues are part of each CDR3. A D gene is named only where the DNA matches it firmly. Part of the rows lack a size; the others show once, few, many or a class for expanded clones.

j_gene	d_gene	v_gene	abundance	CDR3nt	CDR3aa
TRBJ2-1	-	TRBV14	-	TGTGCCAGCAGCCAAGATGGAAGGGCGGAGCAGTTCTTC	CASSQDGRAEQFF
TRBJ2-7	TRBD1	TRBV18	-	TGTGCCAGCTCGCAACTAACCGGGACAGCTACCTACGAGCAGTACTTC	CASSQLTGTATYEQYF
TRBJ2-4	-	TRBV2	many	TGTGCCAGCAGCGAACAGGGATCGCGCATTCAGTACTTC	CASSEQGSRIQYF
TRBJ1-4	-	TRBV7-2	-	TGTGCCAGCAGCCTACGCGGGGGCAAGGCAACTAATGAAAAACTGTTTTTT	CASSLRGGKATNEKLFF
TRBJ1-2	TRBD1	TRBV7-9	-	TGTGCCAGCAGCTTAGGGGAGACAGGGAACTATGGCTACACCTTC	CASSLGETGNYGYTF
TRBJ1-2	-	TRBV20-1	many	TGCAGTGGTGGGGTCAGGGATGGCTACACCTTC	CSGGVRDGYTF
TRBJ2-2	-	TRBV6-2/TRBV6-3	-	TGTGCCAGCAGTTACTATTTGGGTAGTGGGACCGGGGAGCTGTTTTTT	CASSYYLGSGTGELFF
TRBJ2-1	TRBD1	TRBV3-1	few	TGTGCCAGCAGCCAATCGGACAGGGGGCAAAACAATGAGCAGTTCTTC	CASSQSDRGQNNEQFF
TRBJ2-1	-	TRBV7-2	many	TGTGCCAGCAGCTTAAGGTACGGACCGGCCCAGGTTGAGCAGTTCTTC	CASSLRYGPAQVEQFF
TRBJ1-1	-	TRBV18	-	TGTGCCAGCTCACCACCAGGCGGGGGGTGGAACACTGAAGCTTTCTTT	CASSPPGGGWNTEAFF
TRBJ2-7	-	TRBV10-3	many	TGTGCCATCGGGAGGACACAGGGGATCTCGACTGGCGAGCAGTACTTC	CAIGRTQGISTGEQYF
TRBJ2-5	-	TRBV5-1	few	TGCGCCAGCAGCTTGCGGAATGGGGTAGAGACCCAGTACTTC	CASSLRNGVETQYF
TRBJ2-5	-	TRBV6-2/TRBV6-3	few	TGTGCCAGCAGTTACGAGGGGGGACACGGGGGGACCCAGTACTTC	CASSYEGGHGGTQYF
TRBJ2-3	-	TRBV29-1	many	TGCAGCGTTTCCGTCGGGGCCAGCACAGATACGCAGTATTTT	CSVSVGASTDTQYF
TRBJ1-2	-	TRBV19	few	TGTGCCAGTAGTTCCCCCGGAGGGTACTCTAAGGGCTACACCTTC	CASSSPGGYSKGYTF
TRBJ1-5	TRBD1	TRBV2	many	TGTGCCAGCAGCGAGGGACAGAGCAATCAGCCCCAGCATTTT	CASSEGQSNQPQHF
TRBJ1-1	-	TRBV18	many	TGTGCCAGCTCACCACTTTCAGCGAACACTGAAGCTTTCTTT	CASSPLSANTEAFF
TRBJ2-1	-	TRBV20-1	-	TGCAGTGCTAGAGAAGGAGCTATGAATGAGCAGTTCTTC	CSAREGAMNEQFF
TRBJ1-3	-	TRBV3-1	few	TGTGCCAGCAGCCAATCGTTGAAGACACTCTCTGGAAACACCATATATTTT	CASSQSLKTLSGNTIYF
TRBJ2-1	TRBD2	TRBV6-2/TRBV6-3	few	TGTGCCAGCAGTTACCAGGGACTAGCGGGAAGTAATGAGCAGTTCTTC	CASSYQGLAGSNEQFF
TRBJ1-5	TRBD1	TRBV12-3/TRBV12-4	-	TGTGCCAGCAGTTACGGCCAGGGGGCTCTTTATAGCAATCAGCCCCAGCATTTT	CASSYGQGALYSNQPQHF
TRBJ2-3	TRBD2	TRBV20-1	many	TGCAGTGCTCCCCCGGGACTAGCTTCCGATACGCAGTATTTT	CSAPPGLASDTQYF
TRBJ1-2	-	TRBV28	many	TGTGCCAGCAGTTTGGGATGGGTAGCAGAATTCACCTTC	CASSLGWVAEFTF
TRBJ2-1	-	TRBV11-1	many	TGTGCCAGCAGCCGGGGAGTTTATGAGCAGTTCTTC	CASSRGVYEQFF
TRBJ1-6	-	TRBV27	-	TGTGCCAGCAGGATCCCGCGGTCCTATAATTCACCCCTCCACTTT	CASRIPRSYNSPLHF
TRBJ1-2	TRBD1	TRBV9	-	TGTGCCAGCAGCGGCGGGACAGGGAATAGTTACTATGGCTACACCTTC	CASSGGTGNSYYGYTF
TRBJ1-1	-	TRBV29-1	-	TGCAGCGTTGAAGGCGGCGTCGGAGCTTTCTTT	CSVEGGVGAFF
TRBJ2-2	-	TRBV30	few	TGTGCCTGGAGTGAGGCGGGAAACACCGGGGAGCTGTTTTTT	CAWSEAGNTGELFF
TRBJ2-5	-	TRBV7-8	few	TGTGCCAGCAGCTTAGGACAGCCTTGGGGGACCCAGTACTTC	CASSLGQPWGTQYF
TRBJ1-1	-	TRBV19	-	TGTGCCAGTAGTATCGCCGGGGTCCCGAACACTGAAGCTTTCTTT	CASSIAGVPNTEAFF
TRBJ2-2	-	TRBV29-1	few	TGCAGCGTTGTGTTAGGACCCTCGAACACCGGGGAGCTGTTTTTT	CSVVLGPSNTGELFF
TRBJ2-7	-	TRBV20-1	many	TGCAGTGCCCGCGAGGTGGGAGCGCCTTACGAGCAGTACTTC	CSAREVGAPYEQYF
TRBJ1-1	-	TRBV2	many	TGTGCCAGCCCTCGGGTGTTCGACGGCACTGAAGCTTTCTTT	CASPRVFDGTEAFF
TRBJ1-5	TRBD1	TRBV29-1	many	TGCAGCGTCGGGGTAACAGGGGGGAATCAGCCCCAGCATTTT	CSVGVTGGNQPQHF
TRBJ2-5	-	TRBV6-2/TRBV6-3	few	TGTGCCAGCAGTTACTCTCCTGGCGACAGCCACCAAGAGACCCAGTACTTC	CASSYSPGDSHQETQYF
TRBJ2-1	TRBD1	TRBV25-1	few	TGTGCCAGCAGTCCCGGGACAGCGACTTACAATGAGCAGTTCTTC	CASSPGTATYNEQFF
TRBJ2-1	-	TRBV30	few	TGTGCCTGGTGCGTCGATGGTTTGCCCTACAATGAGCAGTTCTTC	CAWCVDGLPYNEQFF